The next 27 T cell receptor beta chains were all read from a single sample in a study of Graves' ophthalmopathy and Graves' hyperthyroidism. The study amplified TCR beta CDR3 regions using RNA transcripts. HTBI primers served in a first-round RT-PCR, which a second-round multiplex PCR followed. TCRdb ran MiXCR on the multiplex PCR reads and lists one entry per CDR3 protein. This sample carries about 480,000 distinct CDR3 sequences, around 15% of them seen once, and the ten largest clones take about 9.4%. The sequenced material came from blood. These receptors originate from a woman under 40 with Graves' ophthalmopathy.

The table lists this clonotype with many counts. The J gene is TRBJ1-5, the V gene TRBV6-5; the D is unclear. Trimming took off 10 bases at V and 5 bases at J, with 24 bases between the two ends. The CDR3 extends over 16 amino acids. Germline V lookup: CDR1 MNHEY, CDR2 SVGAGI. The CDR3 spells CAIGPLASRPDQPQHF. CDR3 coding DNA: TGTGCCATTGGCCCCCTGGCAAGCCGGCCGGATCAGCCCCAGCATTTT.

This clonotype appeared many times. The chain uses TRBV6-1 and TRBJ1-2, with unresolved D. Trimming left V 7 bases short and J 7 bases short, with 16 bases between. Germline CDR1 reads MNHNS; CDR2 reads SASEGT. The CDR3 has 13 residues. The chain's CDR3 is CASTVGRERGYTF. The CDR3 nucleotides are TGTGCCAGCACAGTGGGGAGGGAACGTGGCTACACCTTC.

This clonotype was seen at least ten times. The chain couples TRBV30 to TRBJ2-7; 12 bases align to TRBD1. The CDR3 has 14 residues. V was pared by 5 bases and J by 7 bases, with 9 bases of the junction left unmatched. Per germline, CDR1 GTSNPN and CDR2 SVGIG (reference sequence). The CDR3 DNA sequence: TGTGCCTGGGGACCGGGACAGGGGGCGAGGGAGCAGTACTTC. Its protein is CAWGPGQGAREQYF. Looking up the rest from reference TRBV30 and TRBJ2-7 gives the full variable domain: SQTIHQWPATLVQPVGSPLSLECTVEGTSNPNLYWYRQAAGRGLQLLFYSVGIGQISSEVPQNLSASRPQDRQFILSSKKLLLSDSGFYLCAWGPGQGAREQYFGPGTRLTVT.

This clonotype was seen ten or more times. The chain employs TRBV6-1 and TRBJ2-5, with D perhaps TRBD1 or TRBD2 (5 bases each). V gave up 5 bases and J gave up 0 bases, with 13 bases separating them. This CDR3 contains 15 residues. The germline gives CDR1 MNHNS, CDR2 SASEGT. The CDR3 DNA follows: TGTGCCAGCAGTCGTTCCGGGACCCACCAAGAGACCCAGTACTTC. Translating gives CASSRSGTHQETQYF.

This clonotype was detected many times. V usage is TRBV9 and J usage is TRBJ2-5; D is undetermined. The germline V gene has CDR1 SGDLS and CDR2 YYNGEE. V was pared by 0 bases and J by 3 bases, with 6 bases between. This CDR3 comprises 13 residues. The DNA of the CDR3 is TGTGCCAGCAGCGTAGGGACCGAAGAGACCCAGTACTTC. Translating gives CASSVGTEETQYF.

The V and J genes are TRBV6-1 and TRBJ2-7; no firm D call. The CDR3 length is 16 residues. Germline values: CDR1 MNHNS, CDR2 SASEGT. The V end was cut by 0 bases, the J end by 1 base, with 13 bases between. The chain's CDR3 is CASSEAQATVSYEQYF. CDR3 nucleotide sequence: TGTGCCAGCAGTGAAGCGCAGGCTACGGTGTCCTACGAGCAGTACTTC.

The table lists this clonotype with many counts. The CDR3 loop reads CASSFERANQPQHF. DNA for the CDR3: TGTGCCAGCAGTTTCGAGCGAGCAAATCAGCCCCAGCATTTT. The chain links TRBV12-3 or TRBV12-4 to TRBJ1-5; D gene uncertain. The germline V and J ends were trimmed by 3 bases and 4 bases, with 10 bases remaining between them. This CDR3 region has 14 residues.

This clonotype has only a few counts. The chain carries TRBV5-1 and TRBJ2-5; TRBD2 matches at 7 bases. Germline V gene sequence: CDR1 SGHRS, CDR2 YFSETQ. The CDR3 covers 15 residues. Trimming cost V 1 base and J 1 base; bases outside gene matches: 4. The DNA for the CDR3 is TGCGCCAGCAGCTTGCGGCGGGAGTTCCAAGAGACCCAGTACTTC. The encoded protein is CASSLRREFQETQYF. The variable domain in full, completed from reference TRBV5-1 and TRBJ2-5, reads KAGVTQTPRYLIKTRGQQVTLSCSPISGHRSVSWYQQTPGQGLQFLFEYFSETQRNKGNFPGRFSGRQFSNSRSEMNVSTLELGDSALYLCASSLRREFQETQYFGPGTRLLVL.

This clonotype was detected only a few times. The V and J genes are TRBV20-1 and TRBJ2-7; 11 bases match TRBD1. This CDR3 spans 16 amino acids. The germline V gene encodes CDR1 DFQATT and CDR2 SNEGSKA (reference sequence). J lost 6 bases, V lost 1 base, and 11 bases had no gene match. CDR3 DNA sequence: TGCAGTGCTAGAGGTTACGCCGATGGGACAGGGGGCGAGCAGTACTTC. Residues: CSARGYADGTGGEQYF.

This clonotype was observed at least ten times. This chain joins TRBV19 and TRBJ1-5; D is uncertain. The V end was cut by 7 bases, the J end by 4 bases, with 8 bases between. The CDR3 extends over 12 amino acids. The germline V gene encodes CDR1 LNHDA and CDR2 SQIVND (reference sequence). CDR3 DNA sequence: TGTGCCAGTACCTCCCAAAATCAGCCCCAGCATTTT. Its translation: CASTSQNQPQHF.

This clonotype was detected many times. This chain uses TRBV6-1 with TRBJ2-7; 7 bases line up with TRBD2. V gave up 1 base and J gave up 2 bases; unmatched junction bases: 11. This CDR3 has 17 amino acids. Germline V gene lookup returns CDR1 MNHNS and CDR2 SASEGT. The CDR3 nucleotides are TGTGCCAGCAGTGAAGTACAGTACGGGAGGCCCCCCTACGAGCAGTACTTC. The encoded protein is CASSEVQYGRPPYEQYF.

This clonotype showed up many times. The CDR3 here is CASSAQGQKNTEAFF. DNA of the CDR3: TGTGCCAGCAGTGCACAGGGACAGAAGAACACTGAAGCTTTCTTT. The chain links TRBV6-1 to TRBJ1-1, with 7 bases aligning to TRBD1. CDR1 and CDR2 from the germline V gene are MNHNS and SASEGT. The ends lost 4 bases at V and 1 base at J; junction bases unmatched: 6. The CDR3 extends over 15 amino acids.

Comments on this clonotype: A read error is possible here, since a much larger clone lies one base away. The chain combines TRBV10-3 with TRBJ2-2, with TRBD2 matching over 7 bases. Germline values: CDR1 ENHRY, CDR2 SYGVKD. The CDR3 sequence is 16 residues long. CDR3 loop: CANSGVTLADTGELFF. Here the CDR3 DNA reads TGTGCCAACAGTGGGGTCACCCTAGCGGACACCGGGGAGCTGTTTTTT.

The sample holds many counts of this clonotype. This sequence joins TRBV28 and TRBJ1-3; the D is unclear. Trimming took 5 bases from V and 4 from J, leaving 9 bases between them. The CDR3 is made up of 13 amino acids. Germline-derived CDR1 and CDR2 are MDHEN and SYDVKM. DNA of the CDR3: TGTGCCAGCAGTGGACCCCGGGGAAACACCATATATTTT. Amino acid sequence: CASSGPRGNTIYF.

This clonotype has ten or more counts. The V gene is TRBV19, the J gene TRBJ2-5; possibly TRBD1 or TRBD2 for D (5 bases each). CDR3 length: 14 residues. Trimming removed 7 bases from V and 3 bases from J, with 15 bases in between. Germline values: CDR1 LNHDA, CDR2 SQIVND (reference sequence). The CDR3 region has the DNA TGTGCCAGTACCAAGGGACCGAGCAAAGAGACCCAGTACTTC. It specifies CASTKGPSKETQYF.

This clonotype has just a few counts. This chain joins TRBV6-1 and TRBJ1-2, with D tentatively TRBD1 (5 bases). This CDR3 spans 14 amino acids. Looked up from germline, CDR1 is MNHNS and CDR2 is SASEGT. V was clipped by 6 bases and J by 8 bases, with 19 bases between them. CDR3 bases: TGTGCCAGCAGCCCCCTTGGCAGGGTCAGCGGCTACACCTTC. Its protein is CASSPLGRVSGYTF.

The sample holds many counts of this clonotype. This sequence joins TRBV27 and TRBJ1-1; D may be TRBD1 (5 bases). The CDR3 is 13 amino acids. Germline V lookup: CDR1 MNHEY, CDR2 SMNVEV (reference sequence). The V and J ends lost 7 bases and 1 base respectively, with 10 bases between them. This CDR3 reads CASKGPSNTEAFF. The CDR3 bases are TGTGCCAGCAAGGGACCTTCGAACACTGAAGCTTTCTTT.

In its sample, this clonotype was seen a few times. The CDR3 protein is CASNPDRGSDTGELFF. DNA of the CDR3: TGTGCCAGCAACCCAGACAGGGGTTCTGACACCGGGGAGCTGTTTTTT. J is TRBJ2-2 and V is TRBV3-1, with 8 positions matching TRBD1. Germline V CDR1 and CDR2: LGHDT, YNNKEL (reference sequence). V lost 7 bases and J lost 3; bases outside the gene matches: 10. The CDR3 has 16 residues.

This clonotype was counted a few times. This sequence joins TRBV12-3 or TRBV12-4 and TRBJ2-7; D ambiguous. Trimming removed 8 bases at V and 3 bases at J, with 8 bases between. The CDR3 runs to 11 residues. Written as DNA, the CDR3 is TGTGCCAGCGGGCGCAACTACGAGCAGTACTTC. As protein: CASGRNYEQYF.

This clonotype was counted many times. The V and J genes are TRBV6-5 and TRBJ2-7; D unclear. Germline lookup yields CDR1 MNHEY and CDR2 SVGAGI. Trimming removed 5 bases from V and 2 bases from J, with 13 bases in between. CDR3 size: 14 residues. The CDR3 is CASSTRDKPYEQYF. DNA of the CDR3: TGTGCCAGCAGTACTCGAGACAAGCCCTACGAGCAGTACTTC.

At least ten counts were recorded for this clonotype. The V gene is TRBV4-2, the J gene TRBJ2-7; D is ambiguous. Germline lookup yields CDR1 LGHNA and CDR2 YNFKEQ. The CDR3 consists of 14 residues. V was shortened by 0 bases and J by 4 bases, with 10 bases between the two germline ends. This CDR3 is CASSQDVSTYEQYF. Written as DNA, the CDR3 is TGTGCCAGCAGCCAAGATGTTAGTACTTACGAGCAGTACTTC.

At least ten counts were recorded for this clonotype. This chain links TRBV2 with TRBJ2-5; 8 bases fit TRBD2. CDR3 size: 17 residues. Germline V gene data show CDR1 as SNHLY and CDR2 as FYNNEI. Trimming cost V 2 bases and J 4 bases; bases outside gene matches: 12. CDR3 nucleotides: TGTGCCAGCAGTGAAATGGCTAGCGGGTTAATGACAGAGACCCAGTACTTC. Residues: CASSEMASGLMTETQYF. Full variable domain (remainder filled in from reference TRBV2 and TRBJ2-5): EPEVTQTPSHQVTQMGQEVILRCVPISNHLYFYWYRQILGQKVEFLVSFYNNEISEKSEIFDDQFSVERPDGSNFTLKIRSTKLEDSAMYFCASSEMASGLMTETQYFGPGTRLLVL.

This clonotype was observed at least ten times. The CDR3 coding sequence is TGTGCCATCAGTGTGGCCGGGGAGCTGTTTTTT. Translation gives CAISVAGELFF. The chain links TRBV10-3 to TRBJ2-2; D unresolved. The CDR3 is 11 residues long. Germline CDR1 ENHRY, CDR2 SYGVKD. Trimming left V 4 bases short and J 6 bases short, with 3 bases between.

This clonotype occurred many times. The chain combines TRBV3-1 with TRBJ1-1, with TRBD1 matching 8 bases. V trimming: 4 bases; J trimming: 4 bases; junction bases outside the gene matches: 8. From germline, CDR1 is LGHDT and CDR2 YNNKEL (reference sequence). The CDR3 totals 15 residues. The CDR3 is CASSPRTGWGTEAFF. For the CDR3, the DNA is TGTGCCAGCAGCCCCCGGACAGGGTGGGGCACTGAAGCTTTCTTT.

This clonotype has at least ten counts. V usage is TRBV5-6 and J usage is TRBJ2-7; 9 positions agree with TRBD1. This CDR3 region has 15 residues. J lost 6 bases, V lost 4 bases, and 11 bases had no gene match. Per germline, CDR1 SGHDT and CDR2 YYEEEE. The CDR3 loop reads CASSGPGQGSFEQYF. In nucleotides, the CDR3 is TGTGCCAGCAGCGGACCGGGACAGGGTAGTTTCGAGCAGTACTTC.

This clonotype was seen repeatedly, ten times or more. CDR3 amino acids: CASSFSGGMYEQYF. CDR3 nucleotide sequence: TGTGCCAGCAGCTTCTCGGGGGGCATGTACGAGCAGTACTTC. The V gene is TRBV7-9, the J gene TRBJ2-7; TRBD2 is a possible D gene (7 bases). Germline V gene data show CDR1 as SEHNR and CDR2 as FQNEAQ (reference sequence). This CDR3 is built from 14 residues. The V end was cut by 3 bases, the J end by 4 bases, with 13 bases between.

This clonotype was counted at least ten times. The rearrangement joins TRBV7-9 to TRBJ1-5; no definite D call. Per the germline V gene, CDR1 is SEHNR and CDR2 is FQNEAQ (reference sequence). Trimming removed 5 bases at V and 2 bases at J, with 13 bases between. The CDR3 is made up of 15 amino acids. The CDR3 DNA follows: TGTGCCAGCAGCACGACCCGGGGTGGCAATCAGCCCCAGCATTTT. Translation: CASSTTRGGNQPQHF.